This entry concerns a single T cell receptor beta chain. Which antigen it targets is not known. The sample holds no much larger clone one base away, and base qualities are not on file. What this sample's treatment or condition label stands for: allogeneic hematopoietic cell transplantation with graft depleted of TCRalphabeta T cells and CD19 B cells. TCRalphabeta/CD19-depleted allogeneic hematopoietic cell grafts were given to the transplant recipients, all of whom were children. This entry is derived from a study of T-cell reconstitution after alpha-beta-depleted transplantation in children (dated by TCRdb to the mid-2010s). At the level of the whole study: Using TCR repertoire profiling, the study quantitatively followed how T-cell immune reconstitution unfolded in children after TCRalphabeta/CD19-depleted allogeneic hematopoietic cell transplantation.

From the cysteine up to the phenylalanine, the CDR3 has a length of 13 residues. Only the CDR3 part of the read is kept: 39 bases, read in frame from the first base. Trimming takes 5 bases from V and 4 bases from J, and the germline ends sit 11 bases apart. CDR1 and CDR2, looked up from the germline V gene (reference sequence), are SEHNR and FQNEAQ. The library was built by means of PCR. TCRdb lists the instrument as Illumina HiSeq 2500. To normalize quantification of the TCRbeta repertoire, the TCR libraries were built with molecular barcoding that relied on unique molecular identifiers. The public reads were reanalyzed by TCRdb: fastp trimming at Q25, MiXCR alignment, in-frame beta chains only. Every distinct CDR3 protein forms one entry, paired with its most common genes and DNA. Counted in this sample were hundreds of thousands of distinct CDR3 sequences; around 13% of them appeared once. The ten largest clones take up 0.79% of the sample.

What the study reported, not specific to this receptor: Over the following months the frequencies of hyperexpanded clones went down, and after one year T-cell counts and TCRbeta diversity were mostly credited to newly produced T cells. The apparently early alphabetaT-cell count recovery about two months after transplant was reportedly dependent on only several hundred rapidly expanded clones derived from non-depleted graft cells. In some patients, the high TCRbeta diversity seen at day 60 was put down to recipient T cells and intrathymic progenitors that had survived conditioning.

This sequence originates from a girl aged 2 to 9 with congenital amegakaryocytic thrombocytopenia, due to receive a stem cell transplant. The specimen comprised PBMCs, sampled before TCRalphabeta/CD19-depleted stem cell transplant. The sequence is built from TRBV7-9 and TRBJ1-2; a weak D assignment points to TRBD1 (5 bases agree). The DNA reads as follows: TGTGCCAGCAGCAGTAGGGGACGCTATGGCTACACCTTC. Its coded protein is CASSSRGRYGYTF.